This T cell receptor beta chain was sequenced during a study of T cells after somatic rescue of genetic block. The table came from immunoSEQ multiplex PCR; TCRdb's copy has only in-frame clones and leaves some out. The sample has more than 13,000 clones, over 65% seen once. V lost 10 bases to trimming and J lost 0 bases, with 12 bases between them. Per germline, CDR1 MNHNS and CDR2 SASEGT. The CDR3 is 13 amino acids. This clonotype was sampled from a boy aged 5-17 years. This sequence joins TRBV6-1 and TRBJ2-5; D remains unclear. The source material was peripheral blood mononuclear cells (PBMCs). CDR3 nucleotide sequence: TGTGCCACCGCCCGGACGTACCAAGAGACCCAGTACTTC. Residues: CATARTYQETQYF.